This paragraph reports one T cell receptor (beta chain). Its antigen is currently not known. Base quality data are lacking; no much larger clone is found one base away. Ficoll-Paque density gradient centrifugation was the method used to isolate PBMCs. The sequencer was an Illumina NovaSeq 6000. TCRalpha and TCRbeta cDNA libraries were built by 5'RACE with constant-segment primers, adding sample barcodes and unique molecular identifiers. RNA was extracted from every sample with Trizol reagent. Library amplification was performed in two PCR steps, and a second sample barcode and Illumina TruSeq adapters were introduced in the second step. Libraries were sequenced on an Illumina NovaSeq with 2 x 150 bp paired-end reads. The published analysis was carried out like this. Reads were demultiplexed and collapsed into UMI-guided consensus sequences with migec v1.2.7. Using mixcr v2.1.11, UMI consensuses were aligned to TRA and TRB V and J templates and then assembled into clonotypes. A clonotype was counted as expanded or contracted only when both edgeR and NoisET called the clonotype significant, with the noise models trained on biological replicates. For edgeR calls, a false discovery rate-adjusted p below 0.01 and a log2 fold-change threshold of 1 were applied. As an exploratory analysis of dynamics, max-normalized trajectories of the 1000 most abundant clonotypes were examined by PCA with hierarchical clustering. Separately sequenced CD4+ and CD8+ repertoires were used to assign a CD4 or CD8 phenotype to each responding clone. TCRdb trimmed public reads at Q25 via fastp, called clones via MiXCR and kept in-frame beta chains. Each record represents a unique CDR3 protein, reported with the most common genes and DNA among its rows. It is TCRdb's table, rather than the study itself, that gives the V and J calls and clone size. This sample comprises tens of thousands of distinct CDR3 sequences, less than 9.5% of them detected only once. The ten largest clones take up roughly 12% of the sample.

This record comes from a study of T-cell memory formation after mild COVID-19 (dated by TCRdb to about 2021). About the investigation overall: TCR sequence clusters from the two donors were found to be largely donor specific. Longitudinal TCRalpha and TCRbeta repertoire sequencing tracked T-cell clones expanding and contracting after mild COVID-19 in two donors. The cohort was made up of two young adult volunteers, one female and one male, who were previously healthy.

Study-level results and caveats: Some responding clones were found in pre-infection memory, which suggests that pre-existing cross-reactive memory T cells took part in the SARS-CoV-2 response. Clones contracting from day 15 to 85 had balanced CD4/CD8 phenotypes, while a second wave expanding from day 15 to 37 was biased towards CD4+. SARS-CoV-2 specificity was not confirmed for the second-wave clones peaking on day 37. The study covered only a couple of mild cases, and larger cohorts including severe cases with pre-infection samples were considered necessary. Contracting CD4+ clones appeared mostly in the CM and EM memory subsets, whereas CD8+ clones were enriched in EMRA.

Trimming costs V 0 bases and J 4 bases, and their ends lie 12 bases apart. The CDR3 contains 15 residues, cysteine and phenylalanine counted. The only DNA kept is the CDR3, 45 bases in frame from the first base. The germline V gene (reference sequence) specifies DFQATT as CDR1 and SNEGSKA as CDR2. Sequencing was performed on PBMCs or a T cell subset sorted from them (not recorded which). The sequence was obtained from an adult woman who had mild COVID-19 (a few samples of this study predate the infection). The sample titles of this study are shuffled in the database, so cell type and time point are left out; the donor was told from shared clones. The sequence is built from TRBV20-1 and TRBJ2-2, with the D segment identity uncertain. The DNA reads as follows: TGCAGTGCTAGAGATTCGAAGACTGGCACCGGGGAGCTGTTTTTT. Translated, this is CSARDSKTGTGELFF.